In its sample, the clone carrying this T cell receptor (beta chain) was seen many times. Naive CD8 sequencing libraries were generated from around 18,000 to 910,000 sorted cells, with 10%, 30% or 50% RNA as input. This entry comes from a study of molecular identifiers for immune sequencing clone quantification. Germline V gene data show CDR1 as MGHRA and CDR2 as YSYEKL. Trimming took 4 bases from V and 0 from J, leaving 10 bases between them. The CDR3 length is 15 residues. TCRdb reprocessed the PCR reads with MiXCR, giving one entry per CDR3 protein. The repertoire holds approximately 670,000 distinct CDR3 sequences, with about 20% as singletons.

The genes are TRBV4-1 and TRBJ1-5, with D perhaps TRBD1 (5 bases). Input material: naive CD8+ T cells from blood, with Jurkat cell RNA spiked in. Subset meaning: FACS-sorted CD8+CD4-CCR7+CD45RA+ naive T cells. The receptor was isolated from a human donor in good health. Some libraries in this study had Jurkat cell RNA spiked in. This CDR3 is CASSPRVLSNQPQHF. In nucleotides, the CDR3 is TGCGCCAGCAGCCCCAGGGTCCTTAGCAATCAGCCCCAGCATTTT.